This T cell receptor beta chain was retrieved from a study of blood T cell repertoires in COVID-19. Overall study: Acute-phase and convalescent COVID-19 samples originated in the United States, Italy and Spain. PBMCs, B-cell-depleted T cells, or T cells were the source of the cDNA or gDNA that made up the material.

The table came from immunoSEQ multiplex PCR; TCRdb's copy has only in-frame clones and leaves some out. Among tens of thousands of clones listed, roughly 88% were seen once. The TCR comes from a human donor in a cohort sampled during active COVID-19. Source material: peripheral blood.

Written as DNA, the CDR3 is TGTGCCAGCAGCATTGACAGCTCCTATAATTCACCCCTCCACTTT. This sequence encodes CASSIDSSYNSPLHF. The rearrangement joins TRBV7-2 to TRBJ1-6, with D maybe TRBD1 (5 bases). The CDR3 is made up of 15 amino acids. The V and J ends lost 5 bases and 0 bases respectively, with 8 bases between them. Germline assignment: CDR1 SGHTA and CDR2 FQGNSA. Based on the CDR3 plus reference TRBV7-2 and TRBJ1-6, the full variable domain is GAGVSQSPSNKVTEKGKDVELRCDPISGHTALYWYRQSLGQGLEFLIYFQGNSAPDKSGLPSDRFSAERTGGSVSTLTIQRTQQEDSAVYLCASSIDSSYNSPLHFGNGTRLTVT.